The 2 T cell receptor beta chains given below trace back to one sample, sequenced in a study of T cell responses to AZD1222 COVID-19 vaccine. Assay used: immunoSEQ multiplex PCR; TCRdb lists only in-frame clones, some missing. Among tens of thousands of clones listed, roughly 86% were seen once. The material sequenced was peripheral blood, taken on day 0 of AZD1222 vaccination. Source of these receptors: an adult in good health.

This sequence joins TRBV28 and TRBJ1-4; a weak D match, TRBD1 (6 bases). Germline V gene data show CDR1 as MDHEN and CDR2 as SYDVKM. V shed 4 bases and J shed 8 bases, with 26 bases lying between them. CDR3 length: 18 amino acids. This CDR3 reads CASSSPRDIVFGWEKLFF. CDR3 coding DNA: TGTGCCAGCAGTTCCCCCCGGGACATAGTTTTTGGTTGGGAAAAACTGTTTTTT.

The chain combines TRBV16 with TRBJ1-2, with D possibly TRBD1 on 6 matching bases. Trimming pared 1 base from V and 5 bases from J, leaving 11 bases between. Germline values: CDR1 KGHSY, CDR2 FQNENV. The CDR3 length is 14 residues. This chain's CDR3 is CASSQYSDRYGYTF. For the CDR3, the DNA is TGTGCCAGCAGCCAATATTCCGACAGGTATGGCTACACCTTC.